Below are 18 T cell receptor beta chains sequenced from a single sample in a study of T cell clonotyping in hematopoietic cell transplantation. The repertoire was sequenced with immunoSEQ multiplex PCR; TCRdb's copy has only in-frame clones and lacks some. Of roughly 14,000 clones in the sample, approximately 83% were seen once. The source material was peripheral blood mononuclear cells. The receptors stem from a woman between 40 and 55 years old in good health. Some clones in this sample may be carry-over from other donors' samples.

CDR3 bases: TGCGCCAGCAGCTGGGACAGGAACACTGAAGCTTTCTTT. Its protein is CASSWDRNTEAFF. The gene calls are TRBV5-1 and TRBJ1-1, with 7 bases aligning to TRBD1. The CDR3 totals 13 residues. The V gene end was trimmed by 3 bases and the J gene end by 1 base; junction bases not matched to a gene: 0. Germline CDR1 reads SGHRS; CDR2 reads YFSETQ.

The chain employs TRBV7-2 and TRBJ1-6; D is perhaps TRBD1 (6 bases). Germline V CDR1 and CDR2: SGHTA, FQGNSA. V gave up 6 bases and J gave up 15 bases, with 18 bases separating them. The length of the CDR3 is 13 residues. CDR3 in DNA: TGTGCCAGCAGATGGGGGCAAGGCGCTGACCTCCACTTT. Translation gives CASRWGQGADLHF.

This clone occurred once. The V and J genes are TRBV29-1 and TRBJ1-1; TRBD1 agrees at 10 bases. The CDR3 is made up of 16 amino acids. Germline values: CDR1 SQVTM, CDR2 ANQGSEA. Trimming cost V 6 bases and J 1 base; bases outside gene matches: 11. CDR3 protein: CSVIRDRGISNTEAFF. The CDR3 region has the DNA TGCAGCGTGATCCGGGACAGGGGTATATCGAACACTGAAGCTTTCTTT.

The CDR3, as DNA: TGCGCCAGCAGCGCTAGACAGGGGTTCCCTGGGGCCAACGTCCTGACTTTC. Its protein product is CASSARQGFPGANVLTF. This chain links TRBV5-1 with TRBJ2-6, with TRBD1 identical over 8 bases. The CDR3 covers 17 residues. Germline V gene data show CDR1 as SGHRS and CDR2 as YFSETQ. V trimming: 4 bases; J trimming: 2 bases; junction bases outside the gene matches: 8.

CDR3 residues: CASSDQGAFRSYNEQFF. CDR3 DNA sequence: TGTGCCAGCAGTGACCAGGGGGCGTTTAGATCCTACAATGAGCAGTTCTTC. J is TRBJ2-1 and V is TRBV2; TRBD1 agrees at 8 bases. J gave up 1 base and V 3 bases, and 8 bases lay outside the gene matches. CDR1 is SNHLY and CDR2 is FYNNEI in the germline V gene. CDR3 length: 17 residues.

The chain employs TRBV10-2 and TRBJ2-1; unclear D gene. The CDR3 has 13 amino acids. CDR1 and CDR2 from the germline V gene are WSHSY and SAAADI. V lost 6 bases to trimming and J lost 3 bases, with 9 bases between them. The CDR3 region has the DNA TGCGCCAGCAGCGGGCATTTCTACAATGAGCAGTTCTTC. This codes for CASSGHFYNEQFF.

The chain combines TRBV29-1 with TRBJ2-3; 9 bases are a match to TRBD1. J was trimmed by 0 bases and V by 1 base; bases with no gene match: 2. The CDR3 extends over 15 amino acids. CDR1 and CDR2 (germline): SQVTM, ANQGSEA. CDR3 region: CSVEGTGASTDTQYF. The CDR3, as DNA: TGCAGCGTTGAAGGGACAGGGGCTAGCACAGATACGCAGTATTTT.

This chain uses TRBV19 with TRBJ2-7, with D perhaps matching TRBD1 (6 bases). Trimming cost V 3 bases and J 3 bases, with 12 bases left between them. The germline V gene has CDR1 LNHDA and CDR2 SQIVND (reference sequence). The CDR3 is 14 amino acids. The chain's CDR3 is CASSMGQGIYEQYF. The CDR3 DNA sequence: TGTGCCAGTAGTATGGGGCAGGGGATCTACGAGCAGTACTTC. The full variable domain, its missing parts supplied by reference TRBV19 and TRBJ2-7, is DGGITQSPKYLFRKEGQNVTLSCEQNLNHDAMYWYRQDPGQGLRLIYYSQIVNDFQKGDIAEGYSVSREKKESFPLTVTSAQKNPTAFYLCASSMGQGIYEQYFGPGTRLTVT.

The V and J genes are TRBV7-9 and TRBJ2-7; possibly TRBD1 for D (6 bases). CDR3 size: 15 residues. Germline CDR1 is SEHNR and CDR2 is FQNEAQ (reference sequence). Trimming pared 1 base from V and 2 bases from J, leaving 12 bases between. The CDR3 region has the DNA TGTGCCAGCAGCTTAGGTCAGGGGCGCACCTACGAGCAGTACTTC. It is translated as CASSLGQGRTYEQYF.

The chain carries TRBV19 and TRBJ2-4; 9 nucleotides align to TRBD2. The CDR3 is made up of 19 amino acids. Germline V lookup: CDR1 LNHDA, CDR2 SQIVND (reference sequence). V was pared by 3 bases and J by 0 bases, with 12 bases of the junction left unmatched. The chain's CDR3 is CASSIGRLAGVIAKNIQYF. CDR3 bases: TGTGCCAGTAGTATTGGGAGGTTAGCGGGAGTTATAGCCAAAAACATTCAGTACTTC.

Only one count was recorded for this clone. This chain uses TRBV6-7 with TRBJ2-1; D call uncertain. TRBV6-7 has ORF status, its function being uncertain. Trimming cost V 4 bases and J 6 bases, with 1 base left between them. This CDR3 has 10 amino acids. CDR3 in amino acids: CASSSNEQFF. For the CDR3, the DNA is TGTGCCAGCAGTTCCAATGAGCAGTTCTTC.

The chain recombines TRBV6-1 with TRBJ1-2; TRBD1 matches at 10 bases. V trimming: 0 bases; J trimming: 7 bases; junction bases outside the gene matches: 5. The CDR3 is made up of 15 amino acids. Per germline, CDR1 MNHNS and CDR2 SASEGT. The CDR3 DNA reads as TGTGCCAGCAGTGAAGCGGGGACAGGGGCGCTTGGCTACACCTTC. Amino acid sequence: CASSEAGTGALGYTF.

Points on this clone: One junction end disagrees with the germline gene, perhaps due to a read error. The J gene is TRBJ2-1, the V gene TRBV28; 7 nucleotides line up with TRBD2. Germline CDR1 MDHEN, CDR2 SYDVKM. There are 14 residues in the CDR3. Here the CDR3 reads CASNLGRLANEQFF. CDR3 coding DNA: TGTGCCAGCAATTTAGGCCGACTAGCCAATGAGCAGTTCTTC.

CDR3 nucleotide sequence: TGTGCCAGCCTCCCGACTGTGGGAGTGGGATACGACTATGGCTACACCTTC. It specifies CASLPTVGVGYDYGYTF. The J gene is TRBJ1-2, the V gene TRBV28, with D uncertain. Germline loops: CDR1 MDHEN, CDR2 SYDVKM. The CDR3 extends over 17 amino acids. V lost 8 bases and J 3 bases, leaving 25 bases between the germline ends.

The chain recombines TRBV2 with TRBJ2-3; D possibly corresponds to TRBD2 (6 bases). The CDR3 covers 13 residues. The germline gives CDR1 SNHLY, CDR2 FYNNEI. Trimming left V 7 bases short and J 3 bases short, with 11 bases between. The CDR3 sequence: CASNPGATDTQYF. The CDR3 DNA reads TGTGCCAGCAATCCGGGAGCAACAGATACGCAGTATTTT. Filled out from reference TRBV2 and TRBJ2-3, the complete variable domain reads EPEVTQTPSHQVTQMGQEVILRCVPISNHLYFYWYRQILGQKVEFLVSFYNNEISEKSEIFDDQFSVERPDGSNFTLKIRSTKLEDSAMYFCASNPGATDTQYFGPGTRLTVL.

In nucleotides, the CDR3 is TGTGCCAGCCACCCGAGGGGCCGCGTCGGGATCAGCCCCCAGCATTTT. Its translation: CASHPRGRVGISPQHF. This chain connects TRBV19 to TRBJ1-5, with D perhaps matching TRBD1 (5 bases). V lost 9 bases, J lost 10 bases, and 28 bases lay in between. The CDR3 length is 16 residues. Germline V CDR1 and CDR2: LNHDA, SQIVND (reference sequence).

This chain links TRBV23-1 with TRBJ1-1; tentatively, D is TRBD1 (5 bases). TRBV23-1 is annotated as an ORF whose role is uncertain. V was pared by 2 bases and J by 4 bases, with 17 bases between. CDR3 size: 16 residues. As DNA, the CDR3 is TGCGCCAGCAGTCAAATAAAGGAGGTGGGACGCACTGAAGCTTTCTTT. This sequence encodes CASSQIKEVGRTEAFF.

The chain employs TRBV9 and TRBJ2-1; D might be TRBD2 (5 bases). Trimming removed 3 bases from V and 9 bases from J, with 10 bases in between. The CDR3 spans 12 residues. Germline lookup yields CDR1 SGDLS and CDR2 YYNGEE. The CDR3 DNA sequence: TGTGCCAGCAGCGGCGGACGGGGTGAGCAGTTCTTC. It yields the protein CASSGGRGEQFF. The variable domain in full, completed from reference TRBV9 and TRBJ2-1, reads DSGVTQTPKHLITATGQRVTLRCSPRSGDLSVYWYQQSLDQGLQFLIQYYNGEERAKGNILERFSAQQFPDLHSELNLSSLELGDSALYFCASSGGRGEQFFGPGTRLTVL.